This paragraph covers one T cell receptor beta chain sequence. Antigen specificity is unknown. The entry originates in a study of T cell responses to AZD1222 COVID-19 vaccine. This CDR3 region has 13 residues. V lost 9 bases, J lost 11 bases, and 22 bases lay in between. Germline loops: CDR1 LNHDA, CDR2 SQIVND (reference sequence). Findings and caveats of the study: Possibly, clonal diversity was underestimated; donors were largely white British and included more females.

The data were produced by immunoSEQ multiplex PCR, yet TCRdb's version contains in-frame clones alone and is incomplete. The table includes just under 150,000 clones, 70% to 90% detected once. The specimen was peripheral blood, collected 28 days after the second AZD1222 dose. V and J are TRBV19 and TRBJ1-1; the D gene is possibly TRBD1 (6 bases). The sequence was collected from an adult who received the AZD1222 COVID-19 vaccine. CDR3 coding DNA: TGTGCCAGCCTACGTCTAGGCTGGGGGCTTGCTTTCTTT. This codes for CASLRLGWGLAFF. The full variable domain, completed using reference TRBV19 and TRBJ1-1, is DGGITQSPKYLFRKEGQNVTLSCEQNLNHDAMYWYRQDPGQGLRLIYYSQIVNDFQKGDIAEGYSVSREKKESFPLTVTSAQKNPTAFYLCASLRLGWGLAFFGQGTRLTVV.